A single sample is the source of the 7 T cell receptor beta chains below, sequenced in a study of Ad26.COV2.S vaccination and SARS-CoV-2 variants. Treatment denoted: some 20 received Ad26.COV2.S at low or high dose, single or two shots; roughly 5 received placebo; per-sample allocation not given. Sampling was performed 63 days after the first vaccine or placebo injection. Generated by immunoSEQ multiplex PCR, the TCRdb table keeps only in-frame clones and is missing some. This sample yields roughly 500,000 clones, of which approximately 88% are seen a single time; around 13% belongs to the top ten. The sequenced sample was peripheral blood, obtained in a trial of Ad26.COV2.S vaccine versus placebo. The receptors stem from a person aged 18-65 years who received the Ad26.COV2.S COVID-19 vaccine or a placebo.

CDR3 residues: CASSLIGGPYEQYF. CDR3 coding DNA: TGTGCCAGCAGTTTAATCGGAGGGCCCTACGAGCAGTACTTC. This chain uses TRBV28 with TRBJ2-7; D possibly corresponds to TRBD2 (6 bases). The CDR3 contains 14 residues. Germline assignment: CDR1 MDHEN and CDR2 SYDVKM. Between the trimmed V and J ends, which lost 2 bases and 2 bases, there was a span of 10 bases.

This clone has only a few counts. The chain is built from TRBV5-1 and TRBJ2-7; a possible D gene is TRBD2 (6 bases). The CDR3 extends over 16 amino acids. Trimming stripped 4 bases from V and 4 bases from J, with 21 bases between. Germline V gene sequence: CDR1 SGHRS, CDR2 YFSETQ. The chain's CDR3 is CASSLTSQGTPYEQYF. As DNA, the CDR3 is TGCGCCAGCAGCCTAACTAGCCAGGGTACCCCGTACGAGCAGTACTTC.

The chain couples TRBV4-3 to TRBJ2-4; D possibly matches TRBD1 or TRBD2 (5 bases each). Trimming took 4 bases from V and 4 from J, leaving 11 bases between them. CDR3 length: 14 residues. Germline CDR1 reads LGHNA; CDR2 reads YSLEER. The CDR3 protein is CASSRGDGKNIQYF. Written as DNA, the CDR3 is TGCGCCAGCAGCCGAGGGGACGGAAAAAACATTCAGTACTTC.

V and J are TRBV30 and TRBJ1-1; possible D gene TRBD1, 6 bases. CDR3 length: 13 residues. Germline CDR1 is GTSNPN and CDR2 is SVGIG (reference sequence). Deletions cut 2 bases from V and 5 bases from J, with 12 bases between. The CDR3 DNA reads TGTGCCTGGAGTTGGAACAGGGTGACTGAAGCTTTCTTT. Amino acid sequence: CAWSWNRVTEAFF.

The chain uses TRBV7-9 and TRBJ2-1; 9 bases align to TRBD2. V lost 4 bases, J lost 8 bases, and 6 bases stayed unmatched. Germline CDR1 is SEHNR and CDR2 is FQNEAQ (reference sequence). This CDR3 contains 14 residues. CDR3 loop: CASSSSSGRDEQFF. Written as DNA, the CDR3 is TGTGCCAGCAGCTCGAGTAGCGGGAGAGATGAGCAGTTCTTC.

The rearrangement joins TRBV28 to TRBJ1-4, with D possibly TRBD1 on 5 matching bases. Trimming cost V 7 bases and J 11 bases, with 17 bases left between them. This CDR3 comprises 13 residues. Germline loops: CDR1 MDHEN, CDR2 SYDVKM. CDR3 DNA: TGTGCCAGCACCAGAGGAGGGGACGTGAAACTGTTTTTT. This sequence encodes CASTRGGDVKLFF.

The rearrangement links TRBV27 to TRBJ1-2; unclear D gene. V was pared by 4 bases and J by 4 bases, with 10 bases between. Per germline, CDR1 MNHEY and CDR2 SMNVEV (reference sequence). CDR3 length: 13 amino acids. Here the CDR3 DNA reads TGTGCCAGCAGTTCCCTGACAACCTATGGCTACACCTTC. Protein: CASSSLTTYGYTF.